This TCR beta chain emerged from a study of blood T cell repertoires in COVID-19. This CDR3 is 14 amino acids long. Germline V gene data show CDR1 as MNHEY and CDR2 as SMNVEV (reference sequence). Trimming removed 6 bases from V and 3 bases from J; junction bases left unmatched: 8. Authors' analysis steps: From reference gene primer amplification, estimates of nucleated cell counts were derived. The data were produced by immunoSEQ multiplex PCR, yet TCRdb's version contains in-frame clones alone and is incomplete. V and J calls and clone size come straight from that table; D and trimming were deduced from the DNA. The profile shows roughly 90,000 clones, about 88% of them singletons.

The clonotype comes from a middle-aged man with acute or convalescent COVID-19. The sample consisted of peripheral blood. This chain connects TRBV27 to TRBJ2-7, with 7 bases lining up with TRBD1. The CDR3 sequence is CASSQGTVNYEQYF. For the CDR3, the DNA is TGTGCCAGCAGCCAGGGGACAGTTAACTACGAGCAGTACTTC.